Below, one TCR beta chain is given with its context. Its specificity is unknown. This sample was included in a study of cytomegalovirus exposure and HLA in healthy donors. About the study: When 300 to 400 donors were genotyped, over 80% of them were found to fall in the Caucasian-associated ancestry cluster.

Trimming took 4 bases from V and 6 from J; bases not matched to a gene: 12. Germline CDR1 is LNHDA and CDR2 is SQIVND (reference sequence). This CDR3 region has 16 residues. Both 60 Vbeta primers and 13 Jbeta primers went into the PCR. Profiling relied on immunoSEQ multiplex PCR, and the TCRdb table lists in-frame clones only, not all of them. The data hold around 200,000 clones, with 75% to 85% observed a single time. Overall study findings and caveats: Among the CMV-associated chains, a few were confirmed in vitro as specific for CMV antigens. Earlier analysis yielded a pattern in which most TCR beta V segments were productive about 90% or about 30% of the time. In presence/absence analyses, roughly uniform sequencing depth across donors was assumed.

The sequence was obtained from a boy younger than 18 in good health and CMV-seronegative. This chain uses TRBV19 with TRBJ2-7; 10 bases are shared with TRBD1. Sequencing was performed on PBMCs. The CDR3 here is CASSRLTGGASPEQYF. The CDR3 region has the DNA TGTGCCAGTAGTAGGTTGACAGGGGGCGCTTCCCCCGAGCAGTACTTC. Drawing the rest from reference TRBV19 and TRBJ2-7, the complete variable domain is DGGITQSPKYLFRKEGQNVTLSCEQNLNHDAMYWYRQDPGQGLRLIYYSQIVNDFQKGDIAEGYSVSREKKESFPLTVTSAQKNPTAFYLCASSRLTGGASPEQYFGPGTRLTVT.